Shown below are 31 T cell receptor beta chains from a single sample sequenced in a study of yellow fever vaccine responses in identical twins. TCRdb processed the RT-PCR reads anew with MiXCR; each CDR3 protein has one entry. This sample has around 17,000 distinct CDR3 sequences, with roughly 80% found just once. The specimen was T cells from blood (PBMCs), unsorted or a sorted subset (not recorded which), collected before or after yellow fever vaccination (not recorded which). The receptors originated from a woman aged 18-30 years who received the yellow fever vaccine.

V usage is TRBV11-2 and J usage is TRBJ2-7; 10 bases match TRBD1. CDR3 length: 15 amino acids. V dropped 3 bases and J dropped 2; count of bases not matched to a gene: 4. Germline V gives CDR1 SGHAT, CDR2 FQNNGV. CDR3 residues: CASSFLGTGAYEQYF. The DNA of the CDR3 is TGTGCCAGCAGCTTTCTGGGGACAGGGGCCTACGAGCAGTACTTC. The variable domain in full, with the rest retrieved from reference TRBV11-2 and TRBJ2-7, is EAGVAQSPRYKIIEKRQSVAFWCNPISGHATLYWYQQILGQGPKLLIQFQNNGVVDDSQLPKDRFSAERLKGVDSTLKIQPAKLEDSAVYLCASSFLGTGAYEQYFGPGTRLTVT.

V usage is TRBV29-1 and J usage is TRBJ2-5; D gene unclear. Germline lookup yields CDR1 SQVTM and CDR2 ANQGSEA. The length of the CDR3 is 13 residues. V lost 4 bases and J 1 base, leaving 10 bases between the germline ends. The CDR3 DNA is TGCAGCGTTGGCTTACAGCTCCAAGAGACCCAGTACTTC. It encodes CSVGLQLQETQYF.

The J gene is TRBJ1-6, the V gene TRBV7-6; D gene uncertain. This CDR3 contains 12 residues. CDR1 is SGHVS and CDR2 is FNYEAQ in the germline V gene. Trimming stripped 5 bases from V and 9 bases from J, with 8 bases between. The CDR3 DNA reads as TGTGCCAGCAGCCCCCCGATTTCACCCCTCCACTTT. Protein sequence: CASSPPISPLHF. The whole variable domain, remainder taken from reference TRBV7-6 and TRBJ1-6, is GAGVSQSPRYKVTKRGQDVALRCDPISGHVSLYWYRQALGQGPEFLTYFNYEAQQDKSGLPNDRFSAERPEGSISTLTIQRTEQRDSAMYRCASSPPISPLHFGNGTRLTVT.

A single count supports this clonotype. The J gene is TRBJ2-1, the V gene TRBV6-2 or TRBV6-3; TRBD2 might be the D (6 bases). The V end lost 2 bases, the J end lost 2 bases, and 10 bases lay between the germline ends. The CDR3 is made up of 15 amino acids. The germline CDR1 and CDR2 sequences are MNHEY and SVGEGT. The CDR3 protein is CASSYPSGPYNEQFF. CDR3 nucleotides: TGTGCCAGCAGTTACCCGAGCGGGCCCTACAATGAGCAGTTCTTC.

J is TRBJ1-6 and V is TRBV7-9, with a possible D match to TRBD1 (6 bases). Trimming shortened V by 1 base and J by 8 bases, and 12 bases separated the two germline ends. CDR3 size: 15 residues. Germline-derived CDR1 and CDR2 are SEHNR and FQNEAQ (reference sequence). CDR3 DNA sequence: TGTGCCAGCAGCTTAGTGGGGGCAGGGGATTCACCCCTCCACTTT. Residues: CASSLVGAGDSPLHF.

In its sample, this clonotype was seen once. The chain employs TRBV11-1 and TRBJ2-7, with 7 bases lining up with TRBD1. This CDR3 has 14 residues. Trimming removed 4 bases from V and 3 bases from J; junction bases left unmatched: 6. Germline CDR1 reads SGHAT; CDR2 reads FQDESV (reference sequence). CDR3 in amino acids: CASSSGTASYEQYF. CDR3 bases: TGTGCCAGCAGCTCTGGGACAGCTAGCTACGAGCAGTACTTC.

J is TRBJ2-1 and V is TRBV5-4, with D hard to call. The V end lost 7 bases, the J end lost 0 bases, and 11 bases lay between the germline ends. This CDR3 region has 14 residues. From germline, CDR1 is SGHNT and CDR2 YYREEE (reference sequence). CDR3: CASHYESSYNEQFF. CDR3 bases: TGTGCCAGCCATTATGAGAGCTCCTACAATGAGCAGTTCTTC.

The V call is TRBV4-3, the J call TRBJ2-1; unclear D gene. Trimming stripped 3 bases from V and 4 bases from J, with 13 bases between. The CDR3 contains 15 residues. Germline CDR1 and CDR2: LGHNA and YSLEER. The CDR3 region has the DNA TGCGCCAGCAGCCAGAGCCCCCCCCGGTACAATGAGCAGTTCTTC. Amino acid sequence: CASSQSPPRYNEQFF.

This chain joins TRBV11-2 and TRBJ1-5; no definite D call. The CDR3 totals 13 residues. Germline values: CDR1 SGHAT, CDR2 FQNNGV. Trimming cost V 1 base and J 7 bases, with 8 bases left between them. CDR3 in DNA: TGTGCCAGCAGCTTAGGAGGGCAACAGCCCCAGCATTTT. Residues: CASSLGGQQPQHF.

The count of this clonotype is one. J is TRBJ2-7 and V is TRBV29-1, with D tentatively TRBD1 (5 bases). The CDR3 is 11 amino acids. V lost 4 bases and J lost 3, with 7 bases in between. Germline V gives CDR1 SQVTM, CDR2 ANQGSEA. CDR3 residues: CSVGGGYEQYF. The CDR3 DNA is TGCAGCGTTGGGGGCGGCTACGAGCAGTACTTC.

This clonotype has only a few counts. The chain uses TRBV2 and TRBJ1-5, with D possibly being TRBD1 (6 bases). V was trimmed by 3 bases and J by 4 bases, leaving 16 bases between them. Germline values: CDR1 SNHLY, CDR2 FYNNEI. CDR3 size: 16 residues. Written as DNA, the CDR3 is TGTGCCAGCAGTGATAGGGGGATGGGGATGAATCAGCCCCAGCATTTT. Protein product: CASSDRGMGMNQPQHF.

This clonotype was seen once. CDR3 coding DNA: TGTGCCAGCTCACCGAACAGTCAAGAGACCCAGTACTTC. Translation gives CASSPNSQETQYF. The chain uses TRBV18 and TRBJ2-5; D gene uncertain. The CDR3 is made up of 13 amino acids. Per the germline V gene, CDR1 is KGHSH and CDR2 is LQKENI. V was clipped by 3 bases and J by 2 bases, with 7 bases between them.

The CDR3 nucleotides are TGCAGCGTCATACAGGGGGCTGGTGGCAATCAGCCCCAGCATTTT. It specifies CSVIQGAGGNQPQHF. The rearrangement joins TRBV29-1 to TRBJ1-5, with TRBD1 matching 9 bases. This CDR3 has 15 amino acids. The V gene's germline CDR1 is SQVTM and CDR2 ANQGSEA. The trim removed 6 bases at V and 2 bases at J, leaving 8 bases unmatched. Drawing the rest from reference TRBV29-1 and TRBJ1-5, the complete variable domain is SAVISQKPSRDICQRGTSLTIQCQVDSQVTMMFWYRQQPGQSLTLIATANQGSEATYESGFVIDKFPISRPNLTFSTLTVSNMSPEDSSIYLCSVIQGAGGNQPQHFGDGTRLSIL.

The rearrangement joins TRBV18 to TRBJ2-7; D is perhaps TRBD1 (6 bases). There are 14 residues in the CDR3. V gave up 0 bases and J gave up 5 bases, with 11 bases separating them. Germline values: CDR1 KGHSH, CDR2 LQKENI. CDR3: CASSPPAGDHEQYF. CDR3 nucleotide sequence: TGTGCCAGCTCACCACCGGCAGGGGACCACGAGCAGTACTTC. The full variable domain, in which reference TRBV18 and TRBJ2-7 provide the parts outside the CDR3, is NAGVMQNPRHLVRRRGQEARLRCSPMKGHSHVYWYRQLPEEGLKFMVYLQKENIIDESGMPKERFSAEFPKEGPSILRIQQVVRGDSAAYFCASSPPAGDHEQYFGPGTRLTVT.

The CDR3 nucleotides read TGTGCCATCAGTCCTCGCACGGGGGCTGGTGGCTACACCTTC. Encoded protein: CAISPRTGAGGYTF. The J gene is TRBJ1-2, the V gene TRBV10-3, with a possible D match to TRBD1 (6 bases). The V end was cut by 5 bases, the J end by 7 bases, with 17 bases between. Germline V gene sequence: CDR1 ENHRY, CDR2 SYGVKD. The CDR3 loop spans 14 amino acids.

The CDR3 DNA reads as TGTGCCACCAGCGGACCGGGACAGTACAATGAGCAGTTCTTC. Translating it yields CATSGPGQYNEQFF. The chain is built from TRBV15 and TRBJ2-1; 7 nucleotides align to TRBD1. Germline loops: CDR1 LNHNV, CDR2 YYDKDF (reference sequence). The CDR3 consists of 14 residues. Trimming removed 5 bases from V and 4 bases from J; junction bases left unmatched: 5.

This clonotype has only a few counts. The chain has TRBV5-6 and TRBJ2-7; D unresolved. Per germline, CDR1 SGHDT and CDR2 YYEEEE. The V end was cut by 3 bases, the J end by 0 bases, with 4 bases between. This CDR3 comprises 12 residues. The CDR3 DNA sequence: TGTGCCAGCAGCTCCAGCTCCTACGAGCAGTACTTC. It specifies CASSSSSYEQYF.

The CDR3 spells CATIKEGLIYNEQFF. CDR3 sequence (DNA): TGTGCCACCATCAAGGAGGGTTTAATCTACAATGAGCAGTTCTTC. The V call is TRBV12-3 or TRBV12-4, the J call TRBJ2-1; tentative D call: TRBD2 (6 bases). This CDR3 contains 15 residues. V was pared by 10 bases and J by 3 bases, with 19 bases between.

The rearrangement joins TRBV11-2 to TRBJ2-5; D is unresolved. V was trimmed by 0 bases and J by 9 bases, leaving 8 bases between them. The CDR3 length is 12 residues. CDR1 is SGHAT and CDR2 is FQNNGV in the germline V gene. This CDR3 reads CASSLDTDSQYF. The CDR3 DNA sequence: TGTGCCAGCAGCTTAGACACAGACTCCCAGTACTTC.

The V and J genes are TRBV18 and TRBJ1-5; D is ambiguous. CDR3 size: 14 residues. Between the trimmed V and J ends, which lost 7 bases and 2 bases, there was a span of 12 bases. Germline V gene sequence: CDR1 KGHSH, CDR2 LQKENI. The DNA for the CDR3 is TGTGCCAGCTTGGCGGTAGCCGGCAATCAGCCCCAGCATTTT. Amino acid sequence: CASLAVAGNQPQHF.

This chain links TRBV11-2 with TRBJ2-1; 7 bases match TRBD2. The ends lost 0 bases at V and 2 bases at J; junction bases unmatched: 4. The CDR3 totals 16 residues. Germline values: CDR1 SGHAT, CDR2 FQNNGV. CDR3 residues: CASSLDAGAPYNEQFF. CDR3 bases: TGTGCCAGCAGCTTAGACGCGGGAGCCCCCTACAATGAGCAGTTCTTC.

The chain combines TRBV4-2 with TRBJ2-7, with D perhaps matching TRBD1 (6 bases). V lost 1 base and J 2 bases, leaving 12 bases between the germline ends. This CDR3 is built from 15 residues. Germline CDR1 reads LGHNA; CDR2 reads YNFKEQ. DNA of the CDR3: TGTGCCAGCAGCCAAGGTCGGGACATAACCTACGAGCAGTACTTC. Its translation: CASSQGRDITYEQYF.

The DNA of the CDR3 is TGTGCCAGCAGCCAAGCGGGAGCAACGGGGGATACGCAGTATTTT. As protein: CASSQAGATGDTQYF. The chain joins TRBV3-1 to TRBJ2-3; possibly TRBD2 for D (6 bases). Per the germline V gene, CDR1 is LGHDT and CDR2 is YNNKEL (reference sequence). There are 15 residues in the CDR3. Trimming stripped 1 base from V and 6 bases from J, with 14 bases between.

The rearrangement links TRBV18 to TRBJ1-1; D uncertain. V lost 1 base to trimming and J lost 0 bases, with 15 bases between them. The CDR3 runs to 17 residues. Germline CDR1 reads KGHSH; CDR2 reads LQKENI. CDR3 DNA: TGTGCCAGCTCACCACGGCCTGATGGAGGGATGAACACTGAAGCTTTCTTT. Protein product: CASSPRPDGGMNTEAFF.

The rearrangement uses TRBV19 and TRBJ2-1, with D possibly being TRBD2 (6 bases). Germline values: CDR1 LNHDA, CDR2 SQIVND (reference sequence). Trimming removed 5 bases at V and 1 base at J, with 12 bases between. CDR3 length: 15 amino acids. This chain's CDR3 is CASSSRGMSYNEQFF. In nucleotides, the CDR3 is TGTGCCAGTAGTTCCCGCGGGATGTCCTACAATGAGCAGTTCTTC.

This clonotype has a handful of counts. J is TRBJ2-7 and V is TRBV18; D is undetermined. The germline gives CDR1 KGHSH, CDR2 LQKENI. The CDR3 spans 16 residues. Between the trimmed V and J ends, which lost 2 bases and 6 bases, there was a span of 20 bases. The CDR3 loop is CASSPSLMLVALEQYF. The DNA of the CDR3 is TGTGCCAGCTCACCATCGTTGATGTTGGTAGCCCTCGAGCAGTACTTC.

The rearrangement uses TRBV28 and TRBJ2-7; D is uncertain. V was cut by 3 bases and J by 0 bases, with 6 bases left in between. Germline V gene lookup returns CDR1 MDHEN and CDR2 SYDVKM. The CDR3 loop spans 13 amino acids. The CDR3 loop is CASSLGASYEQYF. The CDR3, as DNA: TGTGCCAGCAGTTTGGGCGCCTCCTACGAGCAGTACTTC. The complete variable domain, with remaining parts taken from reference TRBV28 and TRBJ2-7, reads DVKVTQSSRYLVKRTGEKVFLECVQDMDHENMFWYRQDPGLGLRLIYFSYDVKMKEKGDIPEGYSVSREKKERFSLILESASTNQTSMYLCASSLGASYEQYFGPGTRLTVT.

The V gene is TRBV11-2, the J gene TRBJ2-5, with TRBD2 matching 11 bases. The CDR3 sequence is 18 residues long. From germline, CDR1 is SGHAT and CDR2 FQNNGV. Trimming took 4 bases from V and 5 from J; bases not matched to a gene: 15. The CDR3 coding sequence is TGTGCCAGCAGCTCAGTGGCTAGCGGGAGGTGGGGCGGGGAGACCCAGTACTTC. As protein: CASSSVASGRWGGETQYF.

The V gene is TRBV3-1, the J gene TRBJ1-2; TRBD1 matches 8 bases. This CDR3 region has 11 residues. The germline gives CDR1 LGHDT, CDR2 YNNKEL (reference sequence). J was trimmed by 9 bases and V by 4 bases; bases with no gene match: 1. CDR3: CASSRQGSYTF. CDR3 bases: TGTGCCAGCAGCCGACAGGGGAGCTACACCTTC.

The chain uses TRBV29-1 and TRBJ2-1; no definite D call. The CDR3 spans 15 residues. Trimming left V 4 bases short and J 1 base short, with 14 bases between. Germline V lookup: CDR1 SQVTM, CDR2 ANQGSEA. The DNA of the CDR3 is TGCAGCGTTGTTTTGGGGATGGTTTCCTACAATGAGCAGTTCTTC. It is translated as CSVVLGMVSYNEQFF.

The CDR3 bases are TGTGCCAGCAGCGTAGACGGAAACACCATATATTTT. Translating gives CASSVDGNTIYF. The rearrangement joins TRBV9 to TRBJ1-3; D remains ambiguous. Germline V gene lookup returns CDR1 SGDLS and CDR2 YYNGEE. Trimming cost V 0 bases and J 4 bases, with 2 bases left between them. The CDR3 has 12 amino acids.